Listed here are 6 T cell receptor beta chains from one sample, sequenced in a study of blood T cell repertoires in COVID-19. The protocol was immunoSEQ multiplex PCR, while the TCRdb copy is restricted to in-frame clones and leaves out a portion. The sample holds about 230,000 clones, over 85% seen once. Source material: PBMCs or T cells enriched from blood (not recorded which). The receptors originated from a woman younger than 45 with acute COVID-19.

V is TRBV9 and J is TRBJ2-5; no clear D gene. The V end lost 3 bases, the J end lost 0 bases, and 9 bases lay between the germline ends. In germline, CDR1 is SGDLS, CDR2 YYNGEE. This CDR3 has 14 amino acids. The chain's CDR3 is CASSAYGYQETQYF. The DNA for the CDR3 is TGTGCCAGCAGCGCCTACGGTTACCAAGAGACCCAGTACTTC.

This chain links TRBV7-3 with TRBJ2-7, with 8 bases identical to TRBD1. The V gene's germline CDR1 is SGHTA and CDR2 FQGTGA. The CDR3 is made up of 13 amino acids. The V segment lost 5 bases and the J segment 5 bases; nucleotides outside the gene matches: 5. Written as DNA, the CDR3 is TGTGCCAGCAGCGCCGACAGGGGTCACGAGCAGTACTTC. Protein: CASSADRGHEQYF.

This chain connects TRBV19 to TRBJ1-4; 9 nucleotides agree with TRBD1. Looked up from germline, CDR1 is LNHDA and CDR2 is SQIVND (reference sequence). J gave up 6 bases and V 5 bases, and 7 bases lay outside the gene matches. This CDR3 has 15 amino acids. Here the CDR3 DNA reads TGTGCCAGTAGTGCTCCGGGACAGGGTTATGAAAAACTGTTTTTT. The encoded protein is CASSAPGQGYEKLFF.

V usage is TRBV11-2 and J usage is TRBJ1-2; possible D gene TRBD1, 5 bases. V shed 5 bases and J shed 5 bases, with 15 bases lying between them. Germline-derived CDR1 and CDR2 are SGHAT and FQNNGV. This CDR3 has 14 amino acids. The CDR3 is CASSPDSTRYGYTF. The CDR3 nucleotides read TGTGCCAGCAGCCCCGACAGTACTCGGTATGGCTACACCTTC. Complete variable domain (other parts from reference TRBV11-2 and TRBJ1-2): EAGVAQSPRYKIIEKRQSVAFWCNPISGHATLYWYQQILGQGPKLLIQFQNNGVVDDSQLPKDRFSAERLKGVDSTLKIQPAKLEDSAVYLCASSPDSTRYGYTFGSGTRLTVV.

This chain links TRBV7-9 with TRBJ1-6; unclear D gene. Trimming stripped 5 bases from V and 15 bases from J, with 14 bases between. The CDR3 loop spans 12 amino acids. Germline CDR1 reads SEHNR; CDR2 reads FQNEAQ (reference sequence). The CDR3: CASSPVFELLHF. CDR3 nucleotides: TGTGCCAGCAGCCCTGTTTTCGAGCTCCTCCACTTT.

The V call is TRBV4-2, the J call TRBJ1-1; the D is unclear. Trimming stripped 0 bases from V and 1 base from J, with 6 bases between. CDR1 is LGHNA, CDR2 YNFKEQ, per germline. The CDR3 is made up of 14 amino acids. CDR3 sequence: CASSQEIQNTEAFF. The CDR3 region has the DNA TGTGCCAGCAGCCAAGAAATCCAGAACACTGAAGCTTTCTTT.